The clone carrying this T cell receptor beta chain was observed at least ten times. The antigen is unknown. The CDR3 contains 16 residues. Trimming at V came to 6 bases and at J to 7 bases, leaving 14 bases not matched to a gene. The source of the sample is a study of T-cell reconstitution after alpha-beta-depleted transplantation in children. Broader study findings: Several hundred graft clones that had expanded were reportedly the source of alpha-beta T cells about two months after transplant. Surviving recipient T cells and thymic progenitors accounted for the high day-60 TCRbeta diversity observed in some patients.

Construction of the TCRbeta library involved unique molecular identifiers. TCRdb re-derived calls from the PCR reads in MiXCR, one entry per CDR3 protein. The sample records about 830,000 distinct CDR3 sequences, less than 20% being singletons. This material consisted of PBMCs, mostly from graft donor cells, taken 360 days after TCRalphabeta/CD19-depleted stem cell transplant. This chain uses TRBV12-3 or TRBV12-4 with TRBJ2-2, with 7 bases aligning to TRBD1. This sequence originates from a male patient between 10 and 17 years old who had a stem cell transplant for acute lymphoblastic leukemia, so the T cells may come from the graft donor. CDR3 coding DNA: TGTGCCAGCAGCTGGGTAGCCCACTACAGGGGCGGGGAGCTGTTTTTT. This gives the protein CASSWVAHYRGGELFF.